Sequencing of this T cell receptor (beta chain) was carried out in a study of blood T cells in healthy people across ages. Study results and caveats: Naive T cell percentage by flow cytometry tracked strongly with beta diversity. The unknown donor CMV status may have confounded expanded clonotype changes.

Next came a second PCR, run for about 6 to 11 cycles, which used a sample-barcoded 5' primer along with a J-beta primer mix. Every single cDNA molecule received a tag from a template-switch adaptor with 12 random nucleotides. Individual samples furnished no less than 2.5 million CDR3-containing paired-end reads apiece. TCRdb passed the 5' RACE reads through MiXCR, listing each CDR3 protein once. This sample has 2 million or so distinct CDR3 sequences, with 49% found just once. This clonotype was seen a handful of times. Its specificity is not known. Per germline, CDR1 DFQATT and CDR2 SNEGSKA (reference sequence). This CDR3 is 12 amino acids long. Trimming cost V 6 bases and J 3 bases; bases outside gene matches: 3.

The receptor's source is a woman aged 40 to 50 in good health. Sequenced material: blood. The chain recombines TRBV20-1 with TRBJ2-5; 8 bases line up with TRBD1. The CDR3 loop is CSANRGEETQYF. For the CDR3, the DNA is TGCAGTGCCAACAGGGGGGAAGAGACCCAGTACTTC.